The 9 T cell receptor beta chains presented below share a single source sample, sequenced in a study of control samples from healthy donors and cancer patients. Clones were read by immunoSEQ multiplex PCR, and TCRdb kept only the in-frame ones, dropping some. The sample consists of about 150,000 clones, over 85% of them appearing once. Sequencing was performed on blood. The receptor set was obtained from a man in his forties in good health.

The CDR3 sequence: CASSPYNSPLHF. The CDR3, as DNA: TGTGCCAGCAGTCCTTATAATTCACCCCTCCACTTT. The chain employs TRBV7-2 and TRBJ1-6; unclear D gene. Per the germline V gene, CDR1 is SGHTA and CDR2 is FQGNSA. The CDR3 runs 12 residues. Trimming left V 6 bases short and J 4 bases short, with 4 bases between.

The V and J genes are TRBV4-3 and TRBJ2-3; D is ambiguous. V shed 4 bases and J shed 2 bases, with 10 bases lying between them. The CDR3 runs to 14 residues. Germline CDR1 is LGHNA and CDR2 is YSLEER. The CDR3 coding sequence is TGCGCCAGCAGCCGTCTTCAAGTCACAGATACGCAGTATTTT. Residues: CASSRLQVTDTQYF.

The rearrangement joins TRBV6-6 to TRBJ2-7; the match to TRBD1 covers 7 bases. This CDR3 spans 13 amino acids. Germline CDR1 and CDR2: MNHNY and SVGAGI (reference sequence). After removal of 4 bases from V and 2 bases from J, the junction contained 2 bases not matched to a gene. The CDR3: CASSFGTAYEQYF. The CDR3 DNA reads TGTGCCAGCAGTTTTGGGACAGCCTACGAGCAGTACTTC.

The V gene is TRBV5-1, the J gene TRBJ2-7; weak D call: TRBD2 (5 bases). The length of the CDR3 is 16 residues. Germline values: CDR1 SGHRS, CDR2 YFSETQ. Trimming stripped 0 bases from V and 5 bases from J, with 18 bases between. CDR3 nucleotide sequence: TGCGCCAGCAGCTTGGTCCCGTCCGGGGTTGTGAACGAGCAGTACTTC. It yields the protein CASSLVPSGVVNEQYF.

The V and J genes are TRBV15 and TRBJ1-4; D may be TRBD1 (6 bases). This CDR3 has 15 amino acids. CDR1 LNHNV and CDR2 YYDKDF come from the germline V gene (reference sequence). V was shortened by 1 base and J by 2 bases, with 8 bases between the two germline ends. The CDR3 region is CATSRGQGTNEKLFF. For the CDR3, the DNA is TGTGCCACCAGCAGAGGCCAGGGGACTAATGAAAAACTGTTTTTT.

The chain uses TRBV19 and TRBJ1-5; D call uncertain. Germline assignment: CDR1 LNHDA and CDR2 SQIVND (reference sequence). The CDR3 sequence is 15 residues long. The V gene lost 0 bases and the J gene lost 3 bases, with 9 bases spanning the gap. The CDR3 sequence is CASSIEIQFNQPQHF. The CDR3 nucleotides are TGTGCCAGTAGTATAGAGATACAGTTCAATCAGCCCCAGCATTTT.

The chain joins TRBV27 to TRBJ2-1, with no clear D. Between the trimmed V and J ends, which lost 0 bases and 0 bases, there was a span of 6 bases. This CDR3 is 15 amino acids long. Germline CDR1 and CDR2: MNHEY and SMNVEV (reference sequence). The CDR3 here is CASSLSGTSYNEQFF. The CDR3 DNA reads TGTGCCAGCAGTTTATCGGGCACCTCCTACAATGAGCAGTTCTTC.

The chain employs TRBV30 and TRBJ1-2, with 7 bases identical to TRBD1. Unmatched junction bases numbered 12, after V lost 8 bases and J lost 6 bases. Germline values: CDR1 GTSNPN, CDR2 SVGIG (reference sequence). The CDR3 length is 13 residues. The CDR3 region is CALDREAGHGYTF. The CDR3 nucleotides are TGTGCCCTTGACAGGGAAGCCGGTCATGGCTACACCTTC.

The chain joins TRBV19 to TRBJ1-4, with D maybe TRBD1 (5 bases). This CDR3 region has 13 residues. Germline values: CDR1 LNHDA, CDR2 SQIVND (reference sequence). Trimming left V 10 bases short and J 7 bases short, with 16 bases between. Here the CDR3 DNA reads TGTGCCACCTTGAGGACCCAGGGTGAAAAACTGTTTTTT. Translation: CATLRTQGEKLFF.